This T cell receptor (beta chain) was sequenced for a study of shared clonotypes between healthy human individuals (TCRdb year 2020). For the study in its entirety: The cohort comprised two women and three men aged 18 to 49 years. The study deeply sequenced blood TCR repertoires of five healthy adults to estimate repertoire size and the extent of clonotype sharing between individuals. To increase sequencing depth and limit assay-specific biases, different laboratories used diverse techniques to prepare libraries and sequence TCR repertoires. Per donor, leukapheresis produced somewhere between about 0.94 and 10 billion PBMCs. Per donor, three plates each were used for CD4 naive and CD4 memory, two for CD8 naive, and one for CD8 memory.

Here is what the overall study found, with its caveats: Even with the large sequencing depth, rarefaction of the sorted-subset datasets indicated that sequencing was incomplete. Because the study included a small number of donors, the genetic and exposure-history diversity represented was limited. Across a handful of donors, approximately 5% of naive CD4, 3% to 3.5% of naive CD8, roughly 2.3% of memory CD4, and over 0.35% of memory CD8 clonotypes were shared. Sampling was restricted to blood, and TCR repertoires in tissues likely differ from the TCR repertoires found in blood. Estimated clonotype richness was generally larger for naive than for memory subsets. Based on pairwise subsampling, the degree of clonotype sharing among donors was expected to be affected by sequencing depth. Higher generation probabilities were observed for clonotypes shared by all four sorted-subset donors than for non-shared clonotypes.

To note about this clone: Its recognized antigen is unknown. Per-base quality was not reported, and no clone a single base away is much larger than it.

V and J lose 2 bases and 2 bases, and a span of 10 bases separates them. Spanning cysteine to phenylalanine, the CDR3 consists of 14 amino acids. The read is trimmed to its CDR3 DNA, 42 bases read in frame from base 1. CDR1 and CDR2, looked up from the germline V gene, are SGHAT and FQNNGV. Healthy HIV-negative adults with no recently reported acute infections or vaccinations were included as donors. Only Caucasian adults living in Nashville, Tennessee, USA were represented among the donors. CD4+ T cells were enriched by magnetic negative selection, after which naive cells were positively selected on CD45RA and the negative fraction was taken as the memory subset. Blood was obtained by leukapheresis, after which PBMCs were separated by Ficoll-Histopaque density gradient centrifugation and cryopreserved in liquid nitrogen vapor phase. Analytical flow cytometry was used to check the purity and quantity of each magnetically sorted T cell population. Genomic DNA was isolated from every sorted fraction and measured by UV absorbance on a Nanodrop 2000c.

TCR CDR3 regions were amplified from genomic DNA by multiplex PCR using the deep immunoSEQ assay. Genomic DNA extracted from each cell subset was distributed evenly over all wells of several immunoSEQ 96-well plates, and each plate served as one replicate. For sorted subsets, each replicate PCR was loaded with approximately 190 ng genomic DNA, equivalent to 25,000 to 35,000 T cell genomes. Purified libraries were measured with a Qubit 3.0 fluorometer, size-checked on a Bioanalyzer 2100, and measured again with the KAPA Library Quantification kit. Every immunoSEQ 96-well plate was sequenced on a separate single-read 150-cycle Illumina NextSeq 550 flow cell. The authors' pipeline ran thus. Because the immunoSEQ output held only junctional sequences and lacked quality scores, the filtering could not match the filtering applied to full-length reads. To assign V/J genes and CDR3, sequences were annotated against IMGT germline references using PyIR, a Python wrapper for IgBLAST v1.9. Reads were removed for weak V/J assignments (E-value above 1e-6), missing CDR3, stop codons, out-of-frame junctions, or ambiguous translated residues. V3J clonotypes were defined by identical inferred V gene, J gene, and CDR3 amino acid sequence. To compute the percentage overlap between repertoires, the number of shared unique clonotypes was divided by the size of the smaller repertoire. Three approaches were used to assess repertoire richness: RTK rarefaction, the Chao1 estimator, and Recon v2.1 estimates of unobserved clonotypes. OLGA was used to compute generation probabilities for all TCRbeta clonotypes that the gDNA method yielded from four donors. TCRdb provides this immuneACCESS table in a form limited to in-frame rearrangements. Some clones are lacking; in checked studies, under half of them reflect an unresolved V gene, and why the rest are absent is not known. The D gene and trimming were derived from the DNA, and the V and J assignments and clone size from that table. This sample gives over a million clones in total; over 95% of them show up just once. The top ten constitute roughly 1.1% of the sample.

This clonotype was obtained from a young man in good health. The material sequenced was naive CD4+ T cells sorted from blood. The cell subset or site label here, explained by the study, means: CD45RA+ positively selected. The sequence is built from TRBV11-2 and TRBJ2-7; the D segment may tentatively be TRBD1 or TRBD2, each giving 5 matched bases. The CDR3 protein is CASSLITGPYEQYF. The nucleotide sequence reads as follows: TGTGCCAGCAGCTTAATTACGGGGCCCTACGAGCAGTACTTC.